These 17 T cell receptor beta chains originate from one sample sequenced in a study of cytomegalovirus exposure and HLA in healthy donors. It was with 60 Vbeta and 13 Jbeta primers that the PCR ran. TCRdb's table, derived via immunoSEQ multiplex PCR, lists solely in-frame clones and lacks some. Among roughly 180,000 clones, over 60% were seen once, and the ten largest hold roughly 0.82%. Sequenced input: PBMCs. Source of these receptors: a female donor in good health and CMV-seronegative.

This rearrangement joins TRBV7-9 to TRBJ1-4; 8 bases agree with TRBD1. This CDR3 is built from 14 residues. J gave up 8 bases and V 8 bases, and 10 bases lay outside the gene matches. CDR1 and CDR2 (germline): SEHNR, FQNEAQ (reference sequence). The CDR3 nucleotides read TGTGCCAGCGCCCCATTCCGGACAGGGGAAAAACTGTTTTTT. It codes for CASAPFRTGEKLFF.

This clone occurred a few times. The rearrangement links TRBV4-3 to TRBJ2-7; tentative D call: TRBD2 (6 bases). V was pared by 0 bases and J by 2 bases, with 11 bases between. Germline assignment: CDR1 LGHNA and CDR2 YSLEER. This CDR3 is 15 amino acids long. The CDR3 is CASSQEGGTAYEQYF. Written as DNA, the CDR3 is TGCGCCAGCAGCCAAGAAGGCGGGACGGCCTACGAGCAGTACTTC.

This sequence joins TRBV5-6 and TRBJ2-5; D gene ambiguous. The J call is uncertain, as TRBJ2-7 better fits the DNA end. Germline V gene data show CDR1 as SGHDT and CDR2 as YYEEEE. The CDR3 spans 11 residues. CDR3 bases: TGTGCCAGCAGCTTCGATTACGAGCAGTACTTC. It codes for CASSFDYEQYF.

The chain couples TRBV4-1 to TRBJ2-1; the D gene is possibly TRBD1 (5 bases). V lost 2 bases, J lost 4 bases, and 15 bases lay in between. Germline V gives CDR1 MGHRA, CDR2 YSYEKL. The CDR3 runs 16 residues. The CDR3 region is CASSQPTETIYNEQFF. CDR3 nucleotides: TGCGCCAGCAGCCAACCGACAGAAACCATATACAATGAGCAGTTCTTC.

This rearrangement joins TRBV7-9 to TRBJ1-2; 12 bases line up with TRBD1. The CDR3 totals 16 residues. Germline V lookup: CDR1 SEHNR, CDR2 FQNEAQ (reference sequence). V trimming: 3 bases; J trimming: 4 bases; junction bases outside the gene matches: 6. CDR3: CASSFGTGGKIYGYTF. The CDR3, as DNA: TGTGCCAGCAGCTTTGGGACAGGGGGCAAGATCTATGGCTACACCTTC. Variable domain in full (rest from reference TRBV7-9 and TRBJ1-2): DTGVSQNPRHKITKRGQNVTFRCDPISEHNRLYWYRQTLGQGPEFLTYFQNEAQLEKSRLLSDRFSAERPKGSFSTLEIQRTEQGDSAMYLCASSFGTGGKIYGYTFGSGTRLTVV.

The chain is built from TRBV28 and TRBJ2-3, with 10 bases lining up with TRBD2. Germline V gene sequence: CDR1 MDHEN, CDR2 SYDVKM. Trimming took 1 base from V and 3 from J; bases not matched to a gene: 7. The CDR3 totals 17 residues. The CDR3 DNA sequence: TGTGCCAGCAGTTTATCAGGGCTAGCGGGAGTTACAGATACGCAGTATTTT. Translated, it gives CASSLSGLAGVTDTQYF.

The DNA for the CDR3 is TGTGCCAGCAGCTTAGCGACGGGGTCGAGGCAAGAGACCCAGTACTTC. It is translated as CASSLATGSRQETQYF. This sequence joins TRBV7-6 and TRBJ2-5; D is perhaps TRBD2 (5 bases). The CDR3 spans 16 residues. Germline V gene data show CDR1 as SGHVS and CDR2 as FNYEAQ. The germline V and J ends were trimmed by 0 bases and 2 bases, with 13 bases remaining between them.

V gene TRBV9 combines with J gene TRBJ1-4; no reliable D call. This CDR3 comprises 15 residues. V dropped 0 bases and J dropped 4 bases, with 10 bases sitting between them. Germline loops: CDR1 SGDLS, CDR2 YYNGEE. The CDR3 coding sequence is TGTGCCAGCAGCGTAGGAGTGCAGGTTAATGAAAAACTGTTTTTT. It codes for CASSVGVQVNEKLFF. The full variable domain, rest sourced from reference TRBV9 and TRBJ1-4, is DSGVTQTPKHLITATGQRVTLRCSPRSGDLSVYWYQQSLDQGLQFLIQYYNGEERAKGNILERFSAQQFPDLHSELNLSSLELGDSALYFCASSVGVQVNEKLFFGSGTQLSVL.

Points on this clone: Without the conserved terminal phenylalanine or tryptophan, this CDR3 likely stems from a read error. The DNA is left out, because the CDR3 cannot be placed on it with certainty; the CDR3 is given as TCRdb lists it. The chain employs TRBV21-1 and TRBJ1-6. TRBV21-1 is deemed a pseudogene. 21 amino acids form the CDR3, both terminal residues included. CDR3 protein: CASSWIDGGSGSVFAVRGVGA.

This clone showed up just once. The CDR3 protein is CASSLRGQSTDTQYF. The CDR3 region has the DNA TGTGCCAGCAGCTTAAGGGGACAGAGCACAGATACGCAGTATTTT. The chain uses TRBV7-3 and TRBJ2-3; 7 positions match TRBD1. Germline trimming cut 1 base from V and 0 bases from J; bases unmatched to any gene: 1. The length of the CDR3 is 15 residues. Germline values: CDR1 SGHTA, CDR2 FQGTGA.

The chain is built from TRBV19 and TRBJ2-7; 8 bases agree with TRBD1. The J segment lost 2 bases and the V segment lost 5 bases, leaving 8 bases of the junction unmatched. Germline CDR1 LNHDA, CDR2 SQIVND (reference sequence). The length of the CDR3 is 15 residues. The CDR3 coding sequence is TGTGCCAGTAGTGTCGACAGGGGACGTACCTACGAGCAGTACTTC. Its translation is CASSVDRGRTYEQYF.

The chain uses TRBV2 and TRBJ2-3; D is perhaps TRBD2 (5 bases). The CDR3 covers 15 residues. The ends were cut back, 5 bases at V and 0 bases at J, with 12 bases in the middle. Looked up from germline, CDR1 is SNHLY and CDR2 is FYNNEI. DNA for the CDR3: TGTGCCAGCAGTCTTAGCGACTCTAGCACAGATACGCAGTATTTT. Translated: CASSLSDSSTDTQYF.

The CDR3 loop is CASSQRDRDYGYTF. Written as DNA, the CDR3 is TGTGCCAGCAGCCAGAGAGACAGAGACTATGGCTACACCTTC. V usage is TRBV4-2 and J usage is TRBJ1-2; a weak D match, TRBD1 (5 bases). The CDR3 runs 14 residues. In germline, CDR1 is LGHNA, CDR2 YNFKEQ. The germline V and J ends were trimmed by 3 bases and 3 bases, with 11 bases remaining between them.

This clone was picked up a small number of times. The J gene is TRBJ2-5, the V gene TRBV4-2; no reliable D call. The CDR3 totals 16 residues. Germline V gene sequence: CDR1 LGHNA, CDR2 YNFKEQ. V lost 0 bases and J lost 0, with 11 bases in between. The CDR3 spells CASSQEFAVNQETQYF. The DNA for the CDR3 is TGTGCCAGCAGCCAAGAATTTGCAGTAAACCAAGAGACCCAGTACTTC.

Notes on this clone: At one end, the junction sequence differs from germline, possibly due to a read error. This sequence joins TRBV5-4 and TRBJ2-4; 7 bases align to TRBD1. The CDR3 consists of 18 residues. Per the germline V gene, CDR1 is SGHNT and CDR2 is YYREEE (reference sequence). The CDR3 coding sequence is TGTGCCAGCAGCCAACAAAAGGGGGCTGGCGGAGCCAAAAACAGTCAGTACTTC. Its protein product is CASSQQKGAGGAKNSQYF.

The J gene is TRBJ1-6, the V gene TRBV4-1; 9 bases fit TRBD1. V was pared by 0 bases and J by 6 bases, with 0 bases of the junction left unmatched. The CDR3 runs to 15 residues. Germline V lookup: CDR1 MGHRA, CDR2 YSYEKL. CDR3: CASSQEQGANSPLHF. The CDR3 DNA reads TGCGCCAGCAGCCAAGAACAGGGGGCTAATTCACCCCTCCACTTT.

The chain links TRBV5-1 to TRBJ2-5, with 7 bases matching TRBD2. V was pared by 1 base and J by 0 bases, with 6 bases of the junction left unmatched. Germline assignment: CDR1 SGHRS and CDR2 YFSETQ. This CDR3 is 16 amino acids long. CDR3: CASSLWLADNQETQYF. The CDR3 region has the DNA TGCGCCAGCAGCTTGTGGCTAGCGGACAACCAAGAGACCCAGTACTTC.